A selection of T cell receptor beta chains follows, all from one sample in a study of PD-1 blockade in mismatch repair-deficient tumors. Data came from immunoSEQ multiplex PCR; TCRdb stores just in-frame clones and leaves some out. The sample has under 150,000 clones; 88% are singletons. The specimen was peripheral blood, collected just over 70 weeks after starting pembrolizumab. The receptor source for this set is an adult with mismatch repair-deficient cancer. Both conserved end residues are part of each CDR3. D genes are given only for firm matches. Size values are once, few and many counts, or a class for expanded clones, and some rows have none.

.,TRBV7-9,TRBJ2-1,.,CASSLPNNEQFF,TGTGCCAGCAGCTTACCTAACAATGAGCAGTTCTTC
.,TRBV11-3,TRBJ1-2,.,CASSLGTSQGGYTF,TGTGCCAGCAGCTTGGGTACAAGCCAGGGAGGCTACACCTTC
.,TRBV28,TRBJ2-3,.,CASSLAAGANTDTQYF,TGTGCCAGCAGTTTGGCAGCAGGGGCGAACACAGATACGCAGTATTTT
.,TRBV12-5,TRBJ1-1,once,CASGPWAGNTEAFF,TGTGCTAGTGGTCCGTGGGCAGGGAACACTGAAGCTTTCTTT
.,TRBV21-1,TRBJ2-7,once,CASSRKRVGQGAYEQYF,.
TRBD1,TRBV30,TRBJ2-5,.,CAWISGGQETQYF,TGTGCCTGGATTTCAGGGGGACAAGAGACCCAGTACTTC
TRBD1,TRBV7-6,TRBJ2-3,.,CASSDRGRTDTQYF,TGTGCCAGCAGCGACAGGGGCCGCACAGATACGCAGTATTTT
TRBD1,TRBV5-5,TRBJ1-2,.,CASSSTGAGYGYTF,TGTGCCAGCAGCTCAACAGGGGCAGGGTATGGCTACACCTTC
.,TRBV5-4,TRBJ2-7,.,CASSLGSGFSYEQYF,TGTGCCAGCAGCTTGGGGAGCGGGTTCTCCTACGAGCAGTACTTC
.,TRBV19,TRBJ2-7,.,CASSMGPSYEQYF,TGTGCCAGTAGTATGGGCCCTTCCTACGAGCAGTACTTC